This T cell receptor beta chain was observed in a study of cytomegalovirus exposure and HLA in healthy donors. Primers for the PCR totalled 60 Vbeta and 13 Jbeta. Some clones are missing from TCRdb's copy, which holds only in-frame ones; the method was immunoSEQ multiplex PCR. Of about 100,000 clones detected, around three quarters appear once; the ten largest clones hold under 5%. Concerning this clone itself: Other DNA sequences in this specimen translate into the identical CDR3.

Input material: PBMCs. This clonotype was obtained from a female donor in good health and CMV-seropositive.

The CDR3 is CASSFRDRSRSTEAFF. CDR3 sequence (DNA): TGCGCCAGCAGCTTCAGGGACAGGTCCCGGAGCACTGAAGCTTTCTTT. The chain employs TRBV5-1 and TRBJ1-1; 8 bases align to TRBD1. The CDR3 extends over 16 amino acids. Germline trimming cut 2 bases from V and 4 bases from J; bases unmatched to any gene: 10. Germline CDR1 is SGHRS and CDR2 is YFSETQ. Variable domain in full (rest from reference TRBV5-1 and TRBJ1-1): KAGVTQTPRYLIKTRGQQVTLSCSPISGHRSVSWYQQTPGQGLQFLFEYFSETQRNKGNFPGRFSGRQFSNSRSEMNVSTLELGDSALYLCASSFRDRSRSTEAFFGQGTRLTVV.